The T cell receptor beta chain under discussion was sequenced for a study of cytomegalovirus exposure and HLA in healthy donors. General study results and limits: In terms of immune exposure information, only CMV serostatus was available.

Primers for the PCR totalled 60 Vbeta and 13 Jbeta. Using immunoSEQ multiplex PCR, the repertoire was profiled, and TCRdb retains in-frame clones only, with some absent. The sample yields about 120,000 clones, around two thirds seen once. Trimming cost V 4 bases and J 4 bases; bases outside gene matches: 9. This CDR3 is 15 amino acids long. The germline V gene encodes CDR1 MDHEN and CDR2 SYDVKM. Points on this clone: What it binds is unknown.

Specimen: PBMCs. The V call is TRBV28, the J call TRBJ1-1; 7 bases agree with TRBD1. The origin of this receptor is a human donor in good health. The CDR3 bases are TGTGCCAGCAGTTCAGCCGGGACAGAGGGCACTGAAGCTTTCTTT. It codes for CASSSAGTEGTEAFF.